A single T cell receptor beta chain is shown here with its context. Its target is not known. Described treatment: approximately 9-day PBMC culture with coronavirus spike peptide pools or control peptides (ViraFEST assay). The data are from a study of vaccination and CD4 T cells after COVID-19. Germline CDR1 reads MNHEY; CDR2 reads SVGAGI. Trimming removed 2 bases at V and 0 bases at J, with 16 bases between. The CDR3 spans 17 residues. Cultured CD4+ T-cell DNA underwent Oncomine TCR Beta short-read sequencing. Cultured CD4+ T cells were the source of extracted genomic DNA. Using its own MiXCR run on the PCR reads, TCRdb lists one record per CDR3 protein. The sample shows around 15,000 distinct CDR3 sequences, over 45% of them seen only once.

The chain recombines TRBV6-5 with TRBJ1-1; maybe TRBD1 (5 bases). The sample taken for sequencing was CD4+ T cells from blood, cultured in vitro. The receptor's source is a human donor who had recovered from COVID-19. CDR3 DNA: TGTGCCAGCAGTTACGCCGGGGGTGGCACAATGAACACTGAAGCTTTCTTT. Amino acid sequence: CASSYAGGGTMNTEAFF.